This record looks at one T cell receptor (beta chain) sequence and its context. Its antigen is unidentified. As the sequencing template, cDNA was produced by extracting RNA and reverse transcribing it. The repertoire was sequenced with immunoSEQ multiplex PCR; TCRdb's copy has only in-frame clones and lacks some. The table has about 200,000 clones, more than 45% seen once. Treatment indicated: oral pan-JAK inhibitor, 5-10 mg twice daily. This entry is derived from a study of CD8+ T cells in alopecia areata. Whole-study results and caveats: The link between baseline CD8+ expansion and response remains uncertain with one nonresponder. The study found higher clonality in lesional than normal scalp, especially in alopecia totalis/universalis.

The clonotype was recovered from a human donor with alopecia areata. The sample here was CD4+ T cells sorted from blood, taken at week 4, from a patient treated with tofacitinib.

CDR3 loop: CASSLTGGLAFF. CDR3 coding DNA: TGTGCCAGCAGCTTGACAGGGGGCCTGGCTTTCTTT. The chain couples TRBV7-2 to TRBJ1-1; 10 bases line up with TRBD1. Trimming at V came to 3 bases and at J to 11 bases, leaving 3 bases not matched to a gene. CDR3 length: 12 residues. Germline V lookup: CDR1 SGHTA, CDR2 FQGNSA.